The T cell receptor (beta chain) described here comes from a study of response to subunit inactivated influenza vaccine. Study-level results: Only a handful of new T cells, the authors suggested, are recruited with each seasonal influenza vaccination.

TCRdb called the RT-PCR reads again in MiXCR, with one record for every CDR3 protein. The sample includes about 520,000 distinct CDR3 sequences, 6.5% to 8% seen only once; the top ten take under 15%. On this clonotype: Antigen: not known.

V lost 0 bases and J lost 8, with 16 bases in between. The CDR3 runs 15 residues. Per germline, CDR1 DFQATT and CDR2 SNEGSKA (reference sequence). This material consisted of PBMCs from blood, taken 23 to 25 months after vaccination. V and J are TRBV20-1 and TRBJ1-4; D not resolved. The receptor was isolated from a man aged 45-69 years who received an inactivated influenza vaccine. CDR3 sequence reads: CSARDPRQAGEKLFF. CDR3 in DNA: TGCAGTGCTAGAGATCCTAGGCAAGCGGGGGAAAAACTGTTTTTT.